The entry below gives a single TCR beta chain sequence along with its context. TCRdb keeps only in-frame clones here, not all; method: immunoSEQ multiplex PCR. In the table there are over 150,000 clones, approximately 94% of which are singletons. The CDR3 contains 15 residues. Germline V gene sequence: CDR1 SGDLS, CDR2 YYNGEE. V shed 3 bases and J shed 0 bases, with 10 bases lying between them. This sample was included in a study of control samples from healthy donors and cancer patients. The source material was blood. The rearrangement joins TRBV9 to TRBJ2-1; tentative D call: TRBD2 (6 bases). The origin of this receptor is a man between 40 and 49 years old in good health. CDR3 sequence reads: CASSAIADSYNEQFF. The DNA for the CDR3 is TGTGCCAGCAGCGCCATAGCGGACTCCTACAATGAGCAGTTCTTC.